Listed below are T cell receptor beta chains from one sample, sequenced in a study of molecular identifiers for immune sequencing clone quantification. Using its own MiXCR run on the PCR reads, TCRdb lists one record per CDR3 protein. The sample records just under 650,000 distinct CDR3 sequences, nearly 20% being singletons. The source material was naive CD8+ T cells from blood, with Jurkat cell RNA spiked in. These receptors all come from a human donor in good health. Some libraries in this study had Jurkat cell RNA spiked in. Each CDR3 is given with its conserved first and last residue. D genes are given only for firm matches. Rows give clone size only sometimes, using once, few, many, or a class for an expanded clone.

TRBJ2-1,-,TRBV7-9,many,TGTGCCAGCAGCTTAAGTCGGCCACGGGAGTTCTTC,CASSLSRPREFF
TRBJ1-6,-,TRBV27,many,TGTGCCAGCAGTCCCGGGGATTCACCCCTCCACTTT,CASSPGDSPLHF
TRBJ2-7,TRBD2,TRBV12-3/TRBV12-4,many,TGTGCCAGCAGCGCGGGGGAACAGGCCGGAAAGACATTC,CASSAGEQAGKTF
TRBJ2-7,-,TRBV4-3,many,TGCGCCAGCAGCCAAGCCCGGGACACCTCCTACGAGCAGTACTTC,CASSQARDTSYEQYF
TRBJ1-1,TRBD1,TRBV20-1,many,TGCAGTGCTAGAGGGACAGGGGACACTGAAGCTTTCTTT,CSARGTGDTEAFF
TRBJ2-2,-,TRBV6-5,-,TGTGCCAGCAGTTCCTCAGTCGGACGGCTCCTGAACACCGGGGAGCTGTTTTTT,CASSSSVGRLLNTGELFF
TRBJ1-1,TRBD1,TRBV29-1,many,TGCAGCGTTACACAGGGGGCGAACACTGAAGCTTTCTTT,CSVTQGANTEAFF
TRBJ1-3,-,TRBV7-9,many,TGTGCCAGCAGCTTAACATCGAGCTCTGGAAACACCATATATTTT,CASSLTSSSGNTIYF
TRBJ2-1,-,TRBV5-5,many,TGTGCCAGCAGCCCAGAGAGCTCCTACAATGAGCAGTTCTTC,CASSPESSYNEQFF
TRBJ2-5,TRBD1,TRBV20-1,many,TGCAGTGCGAGACAGGGTTCAGGAGGAGAGACCCAGTACTTC,CSARQGSGGETQYF
TRBJ2-1,-,TRBV11-2,few,TGTGCCAGCAGCTACCTGAGGGAGCCCTACAATGAGCAGTTCTTC,CASSYLREPYNEQFF
TRBJ1-2,-,TRBV19,many,TGTGCCAGTAGTATGCAGGATGGCTACACCTTC,CASSMQDGYTF
TRBJ1-1,-,TRBV6-5,many,TGTGCCAGCAGTTTCGGACACCTGAACACTGAAGCTTTCTTT,CASSFGHLNTEAFF
TRBJ2-7,-,TRBV28,many,TGTGCCAGCAGACAAAAAAGTCGGGTCCCGTACTCCTACGAGCAGTACTTC,CASRQKSRVPYSYEQYF
TRBJ1-1,-,TRBV14,many,TGTGCCAGCAGCGAGCGAATGAACACTGAAGCTTTCTTT,CASSERMNTEAFF
TRBJ1-1,-,TRBV6-5,many,TGTGCCAGCAGTTTAACAGGGAGGGAAGCTTTCTTT,CASSLTGREAFF
TRBJ2-1,-,TRBV7-9,-,TGTGCCAGCAGCTTTACGGGTCCCAAGCTAAACCATGAGCAGTTCTTC,CASSFTGPKLNHEQFF
TRBJ1-5,-,TRBV29-1,many,TGCAGCGTTCTAGACGGATATAGCAATCAGCCCCAGCATTTT,CSVLDGYSNQPQHF
TRBJ1-1,TRBD1,TRBV7-9,many,TGTGCCAGCAGCTTAACTACAGGGGGGTGGATGACTGAAGCTTTCTTT,CASSLTTGGWMTEAFF
TRBJ2-1,-,TRBV7-8,few,TGTGCCGGCAGCCAAGGGACGTATCCCTACGAGCAGTTCTTC,CAGSQGTYPYEQFF
TRBJ1-4,TRBD1,TRBV7-9,many,TGTGCCAGCAGACGGACAGGGGATAATGAAAAACTGTTTTTT,CASRRTGDNEKLFF
TRBJ2-1,TRBD2,TRBV19,few,TGTGCCAGTAGTATTAGTAGCGGGGGGTACAATGAGCAGTTCTTC,CASSISSGGYNEQFF
TRBJ1-5,TRBD1,TRBV20-1,many,TGCAGTGCGAACGATGGTGGACAGGGGGTTCAGCCCCAGCATTTT,CSANDGGQGVQPQHF
TRBJ2-1,-,TRBV20-1,few,TGCAGTGCTGGAGATCATGAGGGCGGGAATGAGCAGTTCTTC,CSAGDHEGGNEQFF
TRBJ2-1,-,TRBV7-9,many,TGTGCCAGCACCCGAGACAGCTCCTACAATGAGCAGTTCTTC,CASTRDSSYNEQFF
TRBJ1-5,-,TRBV7-3,many,TGTGCCAGCAGCTTGGGGCTCAGGGAACTTTATCAGCCCCAGCATTTT,CASSLGLRELYQPQHF
TRBJ2-3,-,TRBV7-9,-,TGTGCCAGCACGGACAGAACTGCTCACACAGATACGCAGTATTTT,CASTDRTAHTDTQYF
TRBJ2-7,-,TRBV7-6,-,TGTGCCAGCAGTTTCCTGGCGGCGGGGACCTACGAGCAGTACTTC,CASSFLAAGTYEQYF
TRBJ2-5,TRBD1,TRBV2,many,TGTGCCAGCAGGACAGGGGTCCAAGAGACCCAGTACTTC,CASRTGVQETQYF
TRBJ1-5,-,TRBV24-1,many,TGTGCCACCAGTGATCATAGCAATCAGCCCCAGCATTTT,CATSDHSNQPQHF
TRBJ2-7,TRBD1,TRBV10-3,-,TGTGCCATCAGTGACTCCACAGGGGGATCCTACGAGCAGTACTTC,CAISDSTGGSYEQYF
TRBJ2-5,-,TRBV6-6,many,TGTGCCAGCAGTTACAATGGGATGGAGACCCAGTACTTC,CASSYNGMETQYF
TRBJ2-3,TRBD2,TRBV30,few,TGTGCCTGGAATGAACCGGGACTAGCGGAGAACACAGATACGCAGTATTTT,CAWNEPGLAENTDTQYF
TRBJ1-1,-,TRBV7-9,-,TGTGCCAGCAGCTTAGTTCCAGGGGAGGGAAACACTGAAGCTTTCTTT,CASSLVPGEGNTEAFF
TRBJ2-3,-,TRBV12-3/TRBV12-4,-,TGTGCCAGCAGTTCAATACCGGGACTTGCTCAATTCACAGATACGCAGTATTTT,CASSSIPGLAQFTDTQYF
TRBJ2-7,TRBD2,TRBV6-2/TRBV6-3,many,TGTGCCAGCAGCCCTGAACTAGCGGGGGGCGCCTACGAGCAGTACTTC,CASSPELAGGAYEQYF
TRBJ1-1,-,TRBV6-5,many,TGTGCCAGCAGTTACTCGAATGCACCGATTGAAGCTTTCTTT,CASSYSNAPIEAFF
TRBJ1-5,TRBD1,TRBV25-1,many,TGTGCCAGCAGTGATGTAGGGGGCTCCTCGTCGAACAATCAGCCCCAGCATTTT,CASSDVGGSSSNNQPQHF
TRBJ2-2,TRBD2,TRBV6-5,many,TGTGCCAGCAGTTACGGGACTAGTTCTTTGGGTATCACCGGGGAGCTGTTTTTT,CASSYGTSSLGITGELFF
TRBJ2-5,-,TRBV7-9,few,TGTGCCAGCAGCTTAATGGGGCAGACAAAAGAGACCCAGTACTTC,CASSLMGQTKETQYF
TRBJ2-7,TRBD1,TRBV5-4,few,TGTGCCAGCAGCGCCGACAGGGTTGAGCAGTACTTC,CASSADRVEQYF
TRBJ1-2,-,TRBV6-2/TRBV6-3,many,TGTGCCAGCAGTTACGACGAGATGTATGGCTACACCTTC,CASSYDEMYGYTF